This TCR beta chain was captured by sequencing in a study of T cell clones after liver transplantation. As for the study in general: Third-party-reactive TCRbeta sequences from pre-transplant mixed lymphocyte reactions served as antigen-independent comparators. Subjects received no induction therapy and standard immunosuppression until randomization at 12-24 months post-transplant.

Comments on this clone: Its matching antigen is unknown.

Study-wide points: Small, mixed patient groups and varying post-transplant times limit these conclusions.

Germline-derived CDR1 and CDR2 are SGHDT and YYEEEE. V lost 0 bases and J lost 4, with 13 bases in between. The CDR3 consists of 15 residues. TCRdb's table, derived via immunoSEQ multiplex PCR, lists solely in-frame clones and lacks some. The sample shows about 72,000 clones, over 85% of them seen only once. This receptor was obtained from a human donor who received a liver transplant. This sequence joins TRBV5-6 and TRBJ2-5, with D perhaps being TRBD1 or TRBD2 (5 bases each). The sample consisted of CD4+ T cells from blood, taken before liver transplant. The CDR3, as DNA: TGTGCCAGCAGCTTGGTTCGCGGTGGGGGAGAGACCCAGTACTTC. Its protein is CASSLVRGGGETQYF.